The 27 T cell receptor beta chains below all came from one sample that was sequenced in a study of T-cell reconstitution after alpha-beta-depleted transplantation in children. The TCRbeta library was prepared with unique molecular identifiers. One entry per CDR3 protein results from TCRdb running MiXCR on the PCR reads. This table holds approximately 350,000 distinct CDR3 sequences, about a tenth found once. Sample: PBMCs from the stem cell graft donor, taken from the stem cell graft. These receptors were collected from a human donor who donated a stem cell graft to a child with acute lymphoblastic leukemia.

The chain employs TRBV5-1 and TRBJ2-1; 11 bases are shared with TRBD2. This CDR3 comprises 20 residues. Germline CDR1 SGHRS, CDR2 YFSETQ. With 2 bases clipped from V and 0 bases from J, the junction kept 13 bases outside the gene matches. Here the CDR3 reads CASSFEPPSGRPRSYNEQFF. The CDR3 DNA reads TGCGCCAGCAGCTTTGAACCCCCTAGCGGGAGGCCTCGCTCCTACAATGAGCAGTTCTTC.

This clonotype was counted many times. The gene calls are TRBV7-9 and TRBJ1-2, with D unresolved. V was shortened by 1 base and J by 1 base, with 7 bases between the two germline ends. The CDR3 runs 14 residues. Germline V gene sequence: CDR1 SEHNR, CDR2 FQNEAQ (reference sequence). This CDR3 reads CASSLDRGNYGYTF. In nucleotides, the CDR3 is TGTGCCAGCAGCTTAGACCGTGGTAACTATGGCTACACCTTC.

The CDR3 nucleotides are TGTGCCAGCAGCGGTATGGGTGGGGGAGGTGAGCAGTTCTTC. It is translated as CASSGMGGGGEQFF. This rearrangement joins TRBV7-2 to TRBJ2-1; TRBD2 is a possible D gene (6 bases). CDR1 is SGHTA, CDR2 FQGNSA, per germline. Trimming cost V 5 bases and J 9 bases, with 17 bases left between them. The CDR3 contains 14 residues.

V usage is TRBV20-1 and J usage is TRBJ1-5; possibly TRBD1 for D (6 bases). Germline CDR1 and CDR2: DFQATT and SNEGSKA (reference sequence). This CDR3 spans 17 amino acids. V lost 0 bases and J 0 bases, leaving 15 bases between the germline ends. CDR3 protein: CSAREQGRYYSNQPQHF. CDR3 DNA sequence: TGCAGTGCTAGAGAGCAGGGGCGATATTATAGCAATCAGCCCCAGCATTTT.

The chain uses TRBV7-2 and TRBJ1-3, with D perhaps TRBD1 (5 bases). This CDR3 is 15 amino acids long. Deletions cut 3 bases from V and 0 bases from J, with 9 bases between. Germline V gene sequence: CDR1 SGHTA, CDR2 FQGNSA. The CDR3: CASSLGGNSGNTIYF. CDR3 nucleotide sequence: TGTGCCAGCAGCTTGGGGGGGAACTCTGGAAACACCATATATTTT.

This sequence joins TRBV20-1 and TRBJ2-3, with 10 positions matching TRBD2. The junction had 12 bases not matched to a gene; V was cut back by 6 bases and J by 0 bases. The CDR3 runs to 17 residues. CDR1 and CDR2 (germline): DFQATT, SNEGSKA (reference sequence). The chain's CDR3 is CSAGTGLAALSTDTQYF. The DNA of the CDR3 is TGCAGTGCCGGAACCGGACTAGCGGCTCTTAGCACAGATACGCAGTATTTT.

The J gene is TRBJ2-2, the V gene TRBV11-1; 9 nucleotides align to TRBD1. The V gene end was trimmed by 5 bases and the J gene end by 3 bases; junction bases not matched to a gene: 13. CDR3 length: 18 residues. Germline V gives CDR1 SGHAT, CDR2 FQDESV (reference sequence). CDR3 coding DNA: TGTGCCAGCAGCCCACACAGGGGGCACGAATTGTACACCGGGGAGCTGTTTTTT. It is translated as CASSPHRGHELYTGELFF.

This clonotype turned up a few times. The chain is built from TRBV28 and TRBJ2-2; 7 bases agree with TRBD1. V lost 2 bases and J lost 5; bases outside the gene matches: 14. The CDR3 covers 18 residues. CDR1 is MDHEN and CDR2 is SYDVKM in the germline V gene. DNA of the CDR3: TGTGCCAGCAGTTTACGGCTCTGGCAGGGGGTTAATACCGGGGAGCTGTTTTTT. This encodes CASSLRLWQGVNTGELFF.

The chain has TRBV29-1 and TRBJ2-1; D perhaps matches TRBD1 (6 bases). V gave up 3 bases and J gave up 8 bases, with 20 bases separating them. The CDR3 has 15 amino acids. From germline, CDR1 is SQVTM and CDR2 ANQGSEA. The CDR3 here is CSVDTLSTGLDEQFF. The CDR3 coding sequence is TGCAGCGTTGATACCCTCTCCACAGGGTTGGATGAGCAGTTCTTC.

This clonotype was counted between two and nine times. The chain couples TRBV5-1 to TRBJ2-7; D tentatively reads TRBD1 or TRBD2 (6 bases each). Germline V gene sequence: CDR1 SGHRS, CDR2 YFSETQ. V was cut by 4 bases and J by 0 bases, with 17 bases left in between. CDR3 length equals 16 residues. CDR3 in DNA: TGCGCCAGCAGCACCGGTGGGGGGCCTAGCTCCTACGAGCAGTACTTC. The encoded protein is CASSTGGGPSSYEQYF.

The gene calls are TRBV5-6 and TRBJ2-7, with D unclear. The CDR3 spans 12 residues. Germline V gene data show CDR1 as SGHDT and CDR2 as YYEEEE. Between the trimmed V and J ends, which lost 4 bases and 0 bases, there was a span of 5 bases. The CDR3 DNA sequence: TGTGCCAGCAGCGGTAACTCCTACGAGCAGTACTTC. Its translation: CASSGNSYEQYF.

This clonotype was seen many times. The V and J genes are TRBV27 and TRBJ2-7, with TRBD1 matching 9 bases. The junction had 5 bases not matched to a gene; V was cut back by 5 bases and J by 3 bases. Germline CDR1 is MNHEY and CDR2 is SMNVEV (reference sequence). The CDR3 totals 14 residues. As DNA, the CDR3 is TGTGCCAGCAGTCCCGGGACAGGGTACTACGAGCAGTACTTC. The encoded protein is CASSPGTGYYEQYF.

The genes are TRBV3-1 and TRBJ2-5, with a possible D match to TRBD1 (7 bases). V dropped 8 bases and J dropped 6 bases, with 16 bases sitting between them. This CDR3 spans 13 amino acids. Germline loops: CDR1 LGHDT, CDR2 YNNKEL (reference sequence). CDR3 residues: CASCWGDRQTQYF. The CDR3 coding sequence is TGTGCCAGCTGCTGGGGGGACAGACAGACCCAGTACTTC.

This clonotype was seen more than once but under ten times. The rearrangement uses TRBV7-8 and TRBJ2-7; 8 bases line up with TRBD2. From germline, CDR1 is SGHVS and CDR2 FQNEAQ. The CDR3 loop spans 15 amino acids. V lost 1 base, J lost 2 bases, and 4 bases stayed unmatched. This CDR3 is CASSLGLARAYEQYF. The CDR3 DNA is TGTGCCAGCAGCTTAGGACTAGCGAGGGCCTACGAGCAGTACTTC.

This sequence joins TRBV7-2 and TRBJ1-1; D is possibly TRBD1 (6 bases). The CDR3 runs to 14 residues. Germline-derived CDR1 and CDR2 are SGHTA and FQGNSA. V lost 5 bases to trimming and J lost 6 bases, with 16 bases between them. Here the CDR3 DNA reads TGTGCCAGCAGCCAGATACAGGGTCGTCCTGAAGCTTTCTTT. The encoded protein is CASSQIQGRPEAFF.

This clonotype was counted between two and nine times. V usage is TRBV12-3 or TRBV12-4 and J usage is TRBJ2-5; possibly TRBD2 for D (5 bases). This CDR3 has 14 amino acids. The V and J ends lost 5 bases and 9 bases respectively, with 19 bases between them. CDR3 in amino acids: CASSTVGPNGAQYF. The CDR3, as DNA: TGTGCCAGCAGTACCGTGGGTCCTAACGGGGCCCAGTACTTC.

There are a few counts of this clonotype. The rearrangement joins TRBV20-1 to TRBJ2-4; a weak D match, TRBD1 (6 bases). The length of the CDR3 is 15 residues. CDR1 is DFQATT and CDR2 is SNEGSKA in the germline V gene (reference sequence). V was clipped by 4 bases and J by 0 bases, with 13 bases between them. This CDR3 is CSATTGPIAKNIQYF. DNA for the CDR3: TGCAGTGCTACTACAGGGCCTATAGCCAAAAACATTCAGTACTTC.

The J gene is TRBJ2-7, the V gene TRBV7-2; D not certain. This CDR3 spans 13 amino acids. Germline V gene data show CDR1 as SGHTA and CDR2 as FQGNSA. V shed 0 bases and J shed 4 bases, with 7 bases lying between them. CDR3 protein: CASSLAATYEQYF. CDR3 sequence (DNA): TGTGCCAGCAGCTTAGCGGCGACTTACGAGCAGTACTTC.

This clonotype was detected a few times. V and J are TRBV12-3 or TRBV12-4 and TRBJ2-2; TRBD2 matches at 9 bases. Trimming at V came to 5 bases and at J to 2 bases, leaving 9 bases not matched to a gene. This CDR3 has 17 amino acids. CDR3 nucleotides: TGTGCCAGCAGTCGGCCTAGCGGGGAGGGCAACACCGGGGAGCTGTTTTTT. This encodes CASSRPSGEGNTGELFF.

This clonotype was observed a few times. This rearrangement joins TRBV20-1 to TRBJ1-2, with D perhaps matching TRBD1 (6 bases). The CDR3 consists of 13 residues. V was pared by 3 bases and J by 5 bases, with 13 bases between. From germline, CDR1 is DFQATT and CDR2 SNEGSKA (reference sequence). The CDR3 DNA reads TGCAGTGCTAGGGGGGAGGGGGATTATGGCTACACCTTC. It is translated as CSARGEGDYGYTF.

The chain couples TRBV7-3 to TRBJ2-5; 15 nucleotides agree with TRBD2. Germline CDR1 SGHTA, CDR2 FQGTGA. Germline trimming cut 4 bases from V and 9 bases from J; bases unmatched to any gene: 3. The CDR3 has 14 residues. The CDR3 coding sequence is TGTGCCAGCAGCTCGGGACTAGCGGGAGGCTCCCAGTACTTC. Amino acid sequence: CASSSGLAGGSQYF.

V and J are TRBV29-1 and TRBJ2-3, with TRBD2 matching 8 bases. The CDR3 consists of 14 residues. The junction had 8 bases not matched to a gene; V was cut back by 3 bases and J by 6 bases. CDR1 is SQVTM and CDR2 is ANQGSEA in the germline V gene. The CDR3 loop is CSVDRVAGSDTQYF. The DNA of the CDR3 is TGCAGCGTTGACCGGGTAGCGGGAAGTGATACGCAGTATTTT.

This clonotype has just a few counts. The V and J genes are TRBV7-9 and TRBJ1-5; the match to TRBD1 covers 8 bases. Germline V CDR1 and CDR2: SEHNR, FQNEAQ (reference sequence). This CDR3 has 14 amino acids. With 7 bases clipped from V and 4 bases from J, the junction kept 6 bases outside the gene matches. As DNA, the CDR3 is TGTGCCAGCACGAACACAGGGGGGAATCAGCCCCAGCATTTT. Its protein is CASTNTGGNQPQHF.

A few counts support this clonotype. This chain links TRBV27 with TRBJ1-6, with 8 bases matching TRBD1. The CDR3 has 14 residues. CDR1 and CDR2 (germline): MNHEY, SMNVEV (reference sequence). Trimming cost V 5 bases and J 7 bases; bases outside gene matches: 4. The CDR3 sequence: CASSTRQGNSPLHF. CDR3 DNA sequence: TGTGCCAGCAGTACCCGACAGGGGAATTCACCCCTCCACTTT.

The sample holds a few counts of this clonotype. V gene TRBV25-1 combines with J gene TRBJ1-4; the D gene is possibly TRBD1 (6 bases). CDR1 is MGHDK, CDR2 SYGVNS, per germline. The CDR3 has 15 amino acids. The V end was cut by 4 bases, the J end by 5 bases, with 14 bases between. Here the CDR3 DNA reads TGTGCCAGCAGTGTTCGGGGACACACCAATGAAAAACTGTTTTTT. Its translation is CASSVRGHTNEKLFF. The full variable domain, with the rest looked up from reference TRBV25-1 and TRBJ1-4, is EADIYQTPRYLVIGTGKKITLECSQTMGHDKMYWYQQDPGMELHLIHYSYGVNSTEKGDLSSESTVSRIRTEHFPLTLESARPSHTSQYLCASSVRGHTNEKLFFGSGTQLSVL.

The V call is TRBV4-3, the J call TRBJ2-3; 10 bases agree with TRBD2. The trim removed 0 bases at V and 3 bases at J, leaving 9 bases unmatched. This CDR3 comprises 18 residues. Germline-derived CDR1 and CDR2 are LGHNA and YSLEER. CDR3 nucleotides: TGCGCCAGCAGCCAAGATCGGGCAACTAGCGGGAAGACAGATACGCAGTATTTT. This codes for CASSQDRATSGKTDTQYF.

This clonotype was detected only a few times. The genes are TRBV6-6 and TRBJ2-1; no firm D call. Trimming took 5 bases from V and 10 from J, leaving 12 bases between them. The CDR3 runs to 12 residues. Looked up from germline, CDR1 is MNHNY and CDR2 is SVGAGI (reference sequence). In DNA form, the CDR3 reads TGTGCCAGCAGTCCCCACCTTTGGGAGCAGTTCTTC. Translating gives CASSPHLWEQFF.